These 28 T cell receptor beta chains originate from one sample sequenced in a study of T-cell memory formation after mild COVID-19. TCRdb passed the 5' RACE reads through MiXCR, listing each CDR3 protein once. This sample has about 250,000 distinct CDR3 sequences, with over 15% found just once. Sequenced input: PBMCs or a T cell subset sorted from them (not recorded which). Source of these receptors: a man between 18 and 35 years old who had mild COVID-19 (a few samples of this study predate the infection). Cell type and time point are not known.

This clonotype was seen only a few times. The J gene is TRBJ2-5, the V gene TRBV5-1, with D unclear. The CDR3 is made up of 14 amino acids. V shed 4 bases and J shed 1 base, with 11 bases lying between them. In germline, CDR1 is SGHRS, CDR2 YFSETQ. In DNA form, the CDR3 reads TGCGCCAGCAGCGCTCCCCCGGGCCAAGAGACCCAGTACTTC. Translating it yields CASSAPPGQETQYF.

This clonotype was counted a few times. The chain combines TRBV5-1 with TRBJ1-2; D is unresolved. Germline V CDR1 and CDR2: SGHRS, YFSETQ. V lost 4 bases and J lost 7, with 23 bases in between. This CDR3 has 16 residues. CDR3 residues: CASSVTGPPVGSGYTF. CDR3 nucleotide sequence: TGCGCCAGCAGCGTCACCGGGCCCCCAGTCGGGTCTGGCTACACCTTC.

In this sample, this clonotype turned up many times. The V and J genes are TRBV7-2 and TRBJ2-1, with D possibly being TRBD2 (6 bases). V was clipped by 2 bases and J by 2 bases, with 7 bases between them. CDR1 is SGHTA and CDR2 is FQGNSA in the germline V gene. The CDR3 is made up of 14 amino acids. The CDR3 here is CASSLRGTYNEQFF. Here the CDR3 DNA reads TGTGCCAGCAGCTTACGGGGGACCTACAATGAGCAGTTCTTC.

The V gene is TRBV5-1, the J gene TRBJ1-6; 9 nucleotides agree with TRBD1. The V segment lost 6 bases and the J segment 7 bases; nucleotides outside the gene matches: 11. CDR1 is SGHRS, CDR2 YFSETQ, per germline. The CDR3 has 16 residues. CDR3 loop: CASKVPGQGGNSPLHF. DNA of the CDR3: TGCGCCAGCAAAGTACCGGGACAGGGAGGGAATTCACCCCTCCACTTT.

The V and J genes are TRBV3-1 and TRBJ1-6, with unresolved D. The germline V and J ends were trimmed by 11 bases and 13 bases, with 21 bases remaining between them. Per the germline V gene, CDR1 is LGHDT and CDR2 is YNNKEL (reference sequence). The CDR3 is 13 residues long. For the CDR3, the DNA is TGTGCCGTGGCTGCCGGAGGAATGAGGCCCCTCCACTTT. As protein: CAVAAGGMRPLHF.

This chain uses TRBV29-1 with TRBJ1-2; 7 bases line up with TRBD1. With V trimmed by 8 bases and J by 4 bases, 7 bases remained unmatched. Per the germline V gene, CDR1 is SQVTM and CDR2 is ANQGSEA. The CDR3 has 12 residues. CDR3 loop: CSLWDSFYGYTF. CDR3 DNA sequence: TGCAGCCTCTGGGACAGCTTCTATGGCTACACCTTC.

V and J are TRBV9 and TRBJ2-1; perhaps TRBD2 as D (5 bases). In germline, CDR1 is SGDLS, CDR2 YYNGEE. The V end lost 4 bases, the J end lost 1 base, and 12 bases lay between the germline ends. This CDR3 region has 15 residues. CDR3 loop: CASSPTPGSYNEQFF. The CDR3 bases are TGTGCCAGCAGCCCCACCCCGGGGTCCTACAATGAGCAGTTCTTC.

This clonotype was detected only a few times. This chain connects TRBV5-1 to TRBJ1-1; TRBD1 is a possible D gene (5 bases). The CDR3 has 12 amino acids. Trimming removed 7 bases at V and 7 bases at J, with 14 bases between. Germline V lookup: CDR1 SGHRS, CDR2 YFSETQ. The CDR3 region is CASRDRALEAFF. The CDR3 bases are TGCGCCAGCCGGGACCGGGCTCTTGAAGCTTTCTTT.

This sequence joins TRBV4-2 and TRBJ1-5; D is unresolved. V was clipped by 4 bases and J by 6 bases, with 13 bases between them. Germline CDR1 is LGHNA and CDR2 is YNFKEQ. This CDR3 spans 14 amino acids. DNA of the CDR3: TGTGCCAGCAGCCGATATCGGGGAGGTCAGCCCCAGCATTTT. Protein: CASSRYRGGQPQHF.

This clonotype appeared a few times. The V and J genes are TRBV3-1 and TRBJ1-1, with no clear D. Trimming removed 4 bases at V and 1 base at J, with 16 bases between. This CDR3 has 16 residues. Per the germline V gene, CDR1 is LGHDT and CDR2 is YNNKEL (reference sequence). For the CDR3, the DNA is TGTGCCAGCAGCCCAGCACTGACGGATGGGAACACTGAAGCTTTCTTT. It is translated as CASSPALTDGNTEAFF.

The chain joins TRBV14 to TRBJ2-7, with 8 bases lining up with TRBD2. V was clipped by 4 bases and J by 0 bases; unmatched bases: 8. The CDR3 spans 16 residues. Looked up from germline, CDR1 is SGHDN and CDR2 is FVKESK. The CDR3 is CASSPRSGGPSYEQYF. The CDR3 region has the DNA TGTGCCAGCAGCCCCAGATCGGGGGGGCCCTCCTACGAGCAGTACTTC.

Only a few counts were recorded for this clonotype. The chain is built from TRBV20-1 and TRBJ2-5; D perhaps matches TRBD1 (5 bases). The germline V and J ends were trimmed by 6 bases and 0 bases, with 14 bases remaining between them. Germline lookup yields CDR1 DFQATT and CDR2 SNEGSKA (reference sequence). The CDR3 is 14 amino acids. CDR3 residues: CSAEGAGHQETQYF. CDR3 in DNA: TGCAGTGCGGAAGGGGCCGGACACCAAGAGACCCAGTACTTC.

V gene TRBV7-2 combines with J gene TRBJ1-2; D gene unclear. There are 14 residues in the CDR3. Per germline, CDR1 SGHTA and CDR2 FQGNSA. V was shortened by 5 bases and J by 0 bases, with 10 bases between the two germline ends. The chain's CDR3 is CASSPEGANYGYTF. CDR3 coding DNA: TGTGCCAGCAGCCCAGAGGGAGCTAACTATGGCTACACCTTC.

The V call is TRBV10-3, the J call TRBJ2-1, with D maybe TRBD2 (6 bases). The CDR3 consists of 16 residues. Per the germline V gene, CDR1 is ENHRY and CDR2 is SYGVKD. V was clipped by 2 bases and J by 3 bases, with 14 bases between them. In DNA form, the CDR3 reads TGTGCCATCAGTGAGGGGCAGCGGGCAAACTACAATGAGCAGTTCTTC. Translating it yields CAISEGQRANYNEQFF.

This clonotype showed up many times. The chain is built from TRBV7-8 and TRBJ2-2, with D possibly TRBD1 on 5 matching bases. Between the trimmed V and J ends, which lost 2 bases and 6 bases, there was a span of 7 bases. The CDR3 runs 13 residues. The V gene's germline CDR1 is SGHVS and CDR2 FQNEAQ. Here the CDR3 reads CASSLRGPGELFF. The DNA for the CDR3 is TGTGCCAGCAGCTTAAGGGGCCCCGGGGAGCTGTTTTTT.

The rearrangement joins TRBV2 to TRBJ1-6, with D unclear. The V gene's germline CDR1 is SNHLY and CDR2 FYNNEI. The CDR3 runs 13 residues. The V and J ends lost 8 bases and 7 bases respectively, with 12 bases between them. DNA for the CDR3: TGTGCCAGCCGGGTCGAACTAAATTCACCCCTCCACTTT. Its translation: CASRVELNSPLHF. Drawing the rest from reference TRBV2 and TRBJ1-6, the complete variable domain is EPEVTQTPSHQVTQMGQEVILRCVPISNHLYFYWYRQILGQKVEFLVSFYNNEISEKSEIFDDQFSVERPDGSNFTLKIRSTKLEDSAMYFCASRVELNSPLHFGNGTRLTVT.

V and J are TRBV4-3 and TRBJ2-1, with D possibly being TRBD1 or TRBD2 (5 bases each). The CDR3 has 13 amino acids. Germline V gives CDR1 LGHNA, CDR2 YSLEER. Deletions cut 4 bases from V and 11 bases from J, with 15 bases between. Written as DNA, the CDR3 is TGCGCCAGCAGCCTAAGGTCCGGGACCAAGCAGTTCTTC. This gives the protein CASSLRSGTKQFF.

This clonotype has more than one count but fewer than ten. The rearrangement links TRBV15 to TRBJ2-2; 7 bases match TRBD2. V lost 5 bases and J lost 6; bases outside the gene matches: 6. Germline CDR1 reads LNHNV; CDR2 reads YYDKDF (reference sequence). The CDR3 totals 14 residues. The CDR3 reads CATSSWGGPGELFF. DNA of the CDR3: TGTGCCACCAGCTCTTGGGGGGGTCCCGGGGAGCTGTTTTTT.

The sample holds many counts of this clonotype. This chain joins TRBV7-9 and TRBJ1-2; tentatively, D is TRBD1 (6 bases). V was clipped by 5 bases and J by 8 bases, with 24 bases between them. This CDR3 contains 16 residues. CDR1 and CDR2 from the germline V gene are SEHNR and FQNEAQ (reference sequence). CDR3: CASSNAPLTGPRGYTF. In DNA, the CDR3 is TGTGCCAGCAGCAACGCGCCCCTAACAGGGCCGCGGGGCTACACCTTC. The full variable domain, in which reference TRBV7-9 and TRBJ1-2 provide the parts outside the CDR3, is DTGVSQNPRHKITKRGQNVTFRCDPISEHNRLYWYRQTLGQGPEFLTYFQNEAQLEKSRLLSDRFSAERPKGSFSTLEIQRTEQGDSAMYLCASSNAPLTGPRGYTFGSGTRLTVV.

The J gene is TRBJ1-6, the V gene TRBV4-1, with D possibly being TRBD1 (6 bases). The germline CDR1 and CDR2 sequences are MGHRA and YSYEKL. Trimming left V 0 bases short and J 10 bases short, with 16 bases between. The CDR3 spans 16 residues. The DNA for the CDR3 is TGCGCCAGCAGCCAAGAGCTGTCAGGGGTGGGCTCACCCCTCCACTTT. This gives the protein CASSQELSGVGSPLHF.

The rearrangement joins TRBV7-6 to TRBJ1-6, with TRBD1 as a possible D gene (5 bases). This CDR3 contains 16 residues. Deletions cut 5 bases from V and 7 bases from J, with 18 bases between. Germline CDR1 reads SGHVS; CDR2 reads FNYEAQ. This chain's CDR3 is CASSPLAGTDNSPLHF. CDR3 coding DNA: TGTGCCAGCAGCCCACTAGCCGGGACGGACAATTCACCCCTCCACTTT. The entire variable domain, with the rest obtained from reference TRBV7-6 and TRBJ1-6, is as follows: GAGVSQSPRYKVTKRGQDVALRCDPISGHVSLYWYRQALGQGPEFLTYFNYEAQQDKSGLPNDRFSAERPEGSISTLTIQRTEQRDSAMYRCASSPLAGTDNSPLHFGNGTRLTVT.

This clonotype was recorded only once. The chain combines TRBV4-3 with TRBJ1-1, with D maybe TRBD1 (6 bases). Germline assignment: CDR1 LGHNA and CDR2 YSLEER. This CDR3 spans 16 amino acids. V gave up 0 bases and J gave up 4 bases, with 15 bases separating them. The CDR3 is CASSQDVYGRGTEAFF. The DNA of the CDR3 is TGCGCCAGCAGCCAAGATGTGTACGGCAGGGGCACTGAAGCTTTCTTT.

This clonotype was counted only a few times. V is TRBV18 and J is TRBJ1-6; D ambiguous. Trimming pared 4 bases from V and 7 bases from J, leaving 5 bases between. This CDR3 has 12 residues. Germline V lookup: CDR1 KGHSH, CDR2 LQKENI. Here the CDR3 DNA reads TGTGCCAGCTCACTCCGAAATTCACCCCTCCACTTT. Protein product: CASSLRNSPLHF.

The gene calls are TRBV3-1 and TRBJ2-1; D not certain. The germline V gene has CDR1 LGHDT and CDR2 YNNKEL (reference sequence). CDR3 length equals 15 residues. Trimming took off 4 bases at V and 0 bases at J, with 10 bases between the two ends. The CDR3 nucleotides read TGTGCCAGCAGCCCGTCCTCACTCTCCTACAATGAGCAGTTCTTC. Protein sequence: CASSPSSLSYNEQFF.

In its sample, this clonotype was seen a few times. The chain recombines TRBV20-1 with TRBJ1-5; D is unresolved. This CDR3 spans 12 amino acids. The germline CDR1 and CDR2 sequences are DFQATT and SNEGSKA (reference sequence). Trimming took off 3 bases at V and 6 bases at J, with 9 bases between the two ends. The CDR3 here is CSARANSQPQHF. Here the CDR3 DNA reads TGCAGTGCTAGGGCGAATAGTCAGCCCCAGCATTTT.

This clonotype was counted between two and nine times. V gene TRBV7-6 combines with J gene TRBJ2-1; 8 positions match TRBD2. Trimming took 3 bases from V and 2 from J; bases not matched to a gene: 3. Germline values: CDR1 SGHVS, CDR2 FNYEAQ. CDR3 length: 15 amino acids. CDR3 DNA sequence: TGTGCCAGCAGCTTTGACGGGGGGGCCTACAATGAGCAGTTCTTC. Translating it yields CASSFDGGAYNEQFF.

A few counts support this clonotype. The rearrangement uses TRBV25-1 and TRBJ2-7; 9 bases agree with TRBD1. V lost 6 bases to trimming and J lost 4 bases; unmatched junction nucleotides: 1. The germline CDR1 and CDR2 sequences are MGHDK and SYGVNS. The CDR3 covers 12 residues. CDR3 protein: CASRDRGYEQYF. DNA for the CDR3: TGTGCCAGCAGGGACAGGGGTTACGAGCAGTACTTC.

V and J are TRBV30 and TRBJ2-7; D remains ambiguous. Germline lookup yields CDR1 GTSNPN and CDR2 SVGIG (reference sequence). Trimming cost V 0 bases and J 5 bases, with 2 bases left between them. The length of the CDR3 is 10 residues. Here the CDR3 DNA reads TGTGCCTGGAGTGTGAACGAGCAGTACTTC. It encodes CAWSVNEQYF.